These T cell receptor beta chains were read from a single sample in a study of post-analysis software for immune sequencing data. MiXCR, run by TCRdb on the PCR reads, gives a single entry per CDR3 protein. This sample carries 150,000 or so distinct CDR3 sequences, about 36% of them seen once, and the ten largest clones take around 30%. The sequencing here drew on blood, taken after autologous hematopoietic stem cell transplantation. The receptors derive from a girl under 18 with multiple sclerosis. Both conserved end residues are part of each CDR3. The D gene is left open where the match is weak. Only part of the rows carry a size: once, few, many, or a class if the clone is expanded.

V gene	J gene	D gene	clone size	CDR3 protein	CDR3 DNA
TRBV10-1	TRBJ2-1	TRBD2	few	CASSDTVAGTSYEQFF	TGCGCCAGCAGTGACACGGTAGCGGGGACGAGCTATGAGCAGTTCTTC
TRBV9	TRBJ1-6	TRBD1	few	CASSVGTGGNSDNSPLHF	TGTGCCAGCAGCGTAGGGACAGGGGGCAACTCGGATAATTCACCCCTCCACTTT
TRBV24-1	TRBJ2-1	TRBD2	.	CATSDLYGGVNEQFF	TGTGCCACCAGTGATTTATACGGGGGGGTTAATGAGCAGTTCTTC
TRBV30	TRBJ2-5	.	few	CAWSVALQETQYF	TGTGCCTGGAGTGTGGCGCTACAAGAGACCCAGTACTTC
TRBV6-5	TRBJ2-3	.	few	CASRTRSGSSTDTQYF	TGTGCCAGCAGGACCCGTAGCGGTTCTAGCACAGATACGCAGTATTTT
TRBV7-3	TRBJ2-1	.	once	CASSSLGGVNEQFF	TGTGCCAGCAGCTCATTAGGAGGGGTAAATGAGCAGTTCTTC
TRBV7-2	TRBJ2-1	.	.	CASSSTPDNEQFF	TGTGCCAGCAGCTCGACCCCCGACAATGAGCAGTTCTTC
TRBV7-2	TRBJ2-3	.	many	CASSPRLVSLSDTQYF	TGTGCCAGCAGCCCCAGACTAGTCTCTCTGTCAGATACGCAGTATTTT
TRBV28	TRBJ1-2	.	many	CASSFSGVGGYTF	TGTGCCAGCAGTTTCTCGGGAGTGGGAGGCTACACCTTC
TRBV6-5	TRBJ1-1	.	few	CASSSMVWGTEAFF	TGTGCCAGCAGTTCGATGGTTTGGGGTACTGAAGCTTTCTTT
TRBV2	TRBJ2-1	TRBD2	.	CASSEVRLAVFNEQFF	TGTGCCAGCAGTGAAGTGAGACTAGCGGTCTTTAACGAGCAGTTCTTC
TRBV20-1	TRBJ2-7	TRBD2	.	CSARGLAADYEQYF	TGCAGTGCTAGAGGACTAGCGGCCGACTACGAGCAGTACTTC
TRBV12-3/TRBV12-4	TRBJ1-2	TRBD1	few	CASSPGRGQGYTF	TGTGCCAGCAGTCCTGGAAGGGGGCAGGGCTACACCTTC
TRBV24-1	TRBJ2-3	.	few	CATSDPSPNTTDTQYF	TGTGCCACCAGTGACCCAAGTCCTAATACTACAGATACGCAGTATTTT
TRBV7-2	TRBJ2-5	TRBD2	.	CVSSGTRVFETQYF	TGTGTCAGCAGCGGGACTAGAGTTTTTGAGACCCAGTACTTC
TRBV7-6	TRBJ2-1	TRBD2	few	CASSSKGLDYEQFF	TGTGCCAGCAGCTCAAAGGGACTAGACTATGAGCAGTTCTTC
TRBV7-3	TRBJ2-3	.	few	CASSIGLSDTQYF	TGTGCCAGCAGCATCGGACTATCAGATACGCAGTATTTT
TRBV12-3/TRBV12-4	TRBJ2-7	.	.	CASSQDMRAYEQYF	TGTGCCAGCAGTCAGGATATGCGGGCCTACGAGCAGTACTTC
TRBV18	TRBJ1-2	.	few	CASSPGESNYGYTF	TGTGCCAGCTCACCTGGCGAATCTAACTATGGCTACACCTTC
TRBV20-1	TRBJ2-1	TRBD2	many	CSARPYQREALQGQFF	TGCAGTGCTAGACCGTACCAGCGGGAGGCCCTTCAGGGACAGTTCTTC
TRBV20-1	TRBJ2-1	.	.	CSASPFTNEQFF	TGCAGTGCTAGCCCTTTCACCAATGAGCAGTTCTTC
TRBV12-3/TRBV12-4	TRBJ2-3	TRBD1	few	CASSPDRGQRDTQYF	TGTGCCAGCAGCCCGGACAGGGGGCAAAGAGATACGCAGTATTTT